Below, one T cell receptor beta chain is given with its context. This specimen belongs to a study of blood T cell repertoires in COVID-19. Study background: The cDNA or gDNA used as material had been derived from T cells, B-cell-depleted T cells, or PBMCs.

The V end was cut by 5 bases, the J end by 0 bases, with 7 bases between. Germline assignment: CDR1 WNHNN and CDR2 SYGVQD (reference sequence). This CDR3 has 13 residues. Sequenced by immunoSEQ multiplex PCR; TCRdb stores in-frame clones only, minus some. This table holds approximately 17,000 clones, around nine tenths found once. The receptor was isolated from a man in his sixties with acute or convalescent COVID-19. The genes are TRBV10-1 and TRBJ1-1; the D is unclear. Sequenced input: peripheral blood. DNA of the CDR3: TGCGCCAGCAGTACCGGGGTGAACACTGAAGCTTTCTTT. As protein: CASSTGVNTEAFF.